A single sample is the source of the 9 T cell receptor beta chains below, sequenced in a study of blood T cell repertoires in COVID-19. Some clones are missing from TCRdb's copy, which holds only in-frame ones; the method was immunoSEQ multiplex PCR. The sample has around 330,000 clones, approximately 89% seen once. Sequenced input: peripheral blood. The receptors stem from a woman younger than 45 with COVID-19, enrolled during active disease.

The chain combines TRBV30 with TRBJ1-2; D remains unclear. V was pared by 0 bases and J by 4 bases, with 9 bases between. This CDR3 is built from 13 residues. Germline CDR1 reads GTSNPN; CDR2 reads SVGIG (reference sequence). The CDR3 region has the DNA TGTGCCTGGAGTGTGGCAGTTCCCTATGGCTACACCTTC. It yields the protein CAWSVAVPYGYTF. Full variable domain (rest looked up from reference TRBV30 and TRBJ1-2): SQTIHQWPATLVQPVGSPLSLECTVEGTSNPNLYWYRQAAGRGLQLLFYSVGIGQISSEVPQNLSASRPQDRQFILSSKKLLLSDSGFYLCAWSVAVPYGYTFGSGTRLTVV.

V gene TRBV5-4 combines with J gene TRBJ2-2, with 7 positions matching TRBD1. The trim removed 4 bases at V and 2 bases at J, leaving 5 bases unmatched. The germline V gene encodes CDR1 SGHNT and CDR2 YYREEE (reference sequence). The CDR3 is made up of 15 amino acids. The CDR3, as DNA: TGTGCCAGCAGCAGAAGGGGGCTAAACACCGGGGAGCTGTTTTTT. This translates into CASSRRGLNTGELFF.

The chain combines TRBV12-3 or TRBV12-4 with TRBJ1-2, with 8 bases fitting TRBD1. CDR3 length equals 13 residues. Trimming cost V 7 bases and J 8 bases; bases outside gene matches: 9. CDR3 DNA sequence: TGTGCCAGCAACATACAGGGGGGACAAGGCTACACCTTC. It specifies CASNIQGGQGYTF.

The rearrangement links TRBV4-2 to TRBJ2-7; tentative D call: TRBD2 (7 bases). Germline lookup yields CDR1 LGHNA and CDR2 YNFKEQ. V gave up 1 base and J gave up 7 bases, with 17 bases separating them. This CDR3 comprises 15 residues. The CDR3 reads CASSQVAGGLGEQYF. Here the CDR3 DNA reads TGTGCCAGCAGCCAAGTCGCCGGGGGGCTGGGGGAGCAGTACTTC.

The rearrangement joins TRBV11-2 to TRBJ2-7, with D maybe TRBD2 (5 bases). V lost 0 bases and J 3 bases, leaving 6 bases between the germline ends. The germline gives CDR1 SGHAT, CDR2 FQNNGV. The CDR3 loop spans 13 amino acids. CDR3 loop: CASSLDRDYEQYV. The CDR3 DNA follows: TGTGCCAGCAGCTTAGACCGGGACTACGAGCAGTACGTC.

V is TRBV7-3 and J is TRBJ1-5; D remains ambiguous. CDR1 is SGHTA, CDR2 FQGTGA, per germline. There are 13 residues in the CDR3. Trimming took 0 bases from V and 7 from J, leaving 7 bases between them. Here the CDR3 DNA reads TGTGCCAGCAGCTTAACGCACCTACAGCCCCAGCATTTT. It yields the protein CASSLTHLQPQHF.

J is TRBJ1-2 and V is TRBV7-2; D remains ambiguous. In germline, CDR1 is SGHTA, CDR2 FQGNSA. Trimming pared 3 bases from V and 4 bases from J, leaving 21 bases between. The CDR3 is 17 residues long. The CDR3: CASSFNPGDGSLYGYTF. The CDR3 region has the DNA TGTGCCAGCAGCTTTAACCCCGGAGACGGAAGCCTCTATGGCTACACCTTC.

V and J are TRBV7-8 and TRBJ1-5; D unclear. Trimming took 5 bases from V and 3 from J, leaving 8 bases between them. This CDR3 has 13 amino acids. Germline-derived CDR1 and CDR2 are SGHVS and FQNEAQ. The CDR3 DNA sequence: TGTGCCAGCAGCCCGGGTTTCAATCAGCCCCAGCATTTT. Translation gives CASSPGFNQPQHF.

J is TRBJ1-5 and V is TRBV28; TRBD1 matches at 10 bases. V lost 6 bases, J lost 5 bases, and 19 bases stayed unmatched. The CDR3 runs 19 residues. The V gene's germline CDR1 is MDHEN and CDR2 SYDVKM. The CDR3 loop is CASRKKTGTGVVGDQPQHF. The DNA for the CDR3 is TGTGCCAGCAGAAAAAAAACCGGGACAGGGGTTGTCGGTGATCAGCCCCAGCATTTT. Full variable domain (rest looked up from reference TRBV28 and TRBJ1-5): DVKVTQSSRYLVKRTGEKVFLECVQDMDHENMFWYRQDPGLGLRLIYFSYDVKMKEKGDIPEGYSVSREKKERFSLILESASTNQTSMYLCASRKKTGTGVVGDQPQHFGDGTRLSIL.